This TCR beta chain originates from a study of response to subunit inactivated influenza vaccine. CDR1 SGHAT and CDR2 FQDESV come from the germline V gene (reference sequence). CDR3 length equals 19 residues. With 5 bases clipped from V and 5 bases from J, the junction kept 18 bases outside the gene matches. The table lists this clonotype with a few counts. TCRdb itself ran the RT-PCR reads through MiXCR, one entry per CDR3 protein. In the table there are 530,000 or so distinct CDR3 sequences, around 13% of which are singletons. The starting material was PBMCs from blood, obtained less than 13 days after vaccination. The chain has TRBV11-1 and TRBJ2-3, with TRBD2 matching 11 bases. This sequence was found in a man aged 50 to 60 who received an inactivated influenza vaccine. This CDR3 is CASSVWAYNSGGAEDTQYF. The CDR3 nucleotides are TGTGCCAGCAGCGTTTGGGCCTACAATAGCGGGGGGGCAGAAGATACGCAGTATTTT.